A selection of T cell receptor beta chains follows, all from one sample in a study of vaccination effects on CD4 cells after COVID-19. Their antigens are not known. TCRdb's copy holds only in-frame clones and misses some; the assay was immunoSEQ multiplex PCR. The sample includes some 49,000 clones, about 70% seen only once; the top ten take roughly 9.4%. Sequences were derived from CD4+ T cells from PBMCs cultured without peptide, sampled before COVID-19 vaccination. The receptors were gathered from a human donor who had a prior SARS-CoV-2 infection. CDR3s include the opening cysteine and the closing phenylalanine or tryptophan. The D gene is left open where the match is weak. Size values are once, few and many counts, or a class for expanded clones, and some rows have none.

clone size,V gene,D gene,J gene,CDR3 protein,CDR3 DNA
NA,TRBV5-4,NA,TRBJ1-1,CASSGYAGNTEAFF,TGTGCCAGCAGCGGGTACGCGGGGAACACTGAAGCTTTCTTT
NA,TRBV4-2,NA,TRBJ2-1,CASSQDQSSGWGNEQFF,TGTGCCAGCAGCCAAGATCAATCAAGCGGGTGGGGCAATGAGCAGTTCTTC
few,TRBV4-1,TRBD2,TRBJ2-2,CASSQVRGLAGDTGELFF,TGCGCCAGCAGCCAAGTGCGGGGACTAGCGGGGGACACCGGGGAGCTGTTTTTT
NA,TRBV7-3,NA,TRBJ1-1,CASSLGGAVEAFF,TGTGCCAGCAGCTTAGGGGGGGCTGTAGAAGCTTTCTTT
NA,TRBV5-4,NA,TRBJ1-2,CASSLEADYGYTF,TGTGCCAGCAGCTTGGAAGCGGACTATGGCTACACCTTC
NA,TRBV5-1,NA,TRBJ1-4,CASSRAGQGGEKLFF,TGCGCCAGCAGCCGCGCGGGGCAGGGAGGCGAAAAACTGTTTTTT
NA,TRBV5-4,TRBD2,TRBJ2-4,CASSSAGAENIQYF,TGTGCCAGCAGCTCTGCGGGAGCGGAAAACATTCAGTACTTC
NA,TRBV24-1,NA,TRBJ2-1,CATSDFRVPNEQFF,TGTGCCACCAGTGATTTTAGGGTTCCAAATGAGCAGTTCTTC
once,TRBV13,NA,TRBJ2-2,CASSPGGPDTGELFF,TGTGCCAGCAGCCCCGGGGGGCCAGACACCGGGGAGCTGTTTTTT
once,TRBV11-2,NA,TRBJ2-6,CASSTRGAGANVLTF,TGTGCCAGCAGCACCAGGGGGGCTGGGGCCAACGTCCTGACTTTC
NA,TRBV3-1/TRBV3-2,TRBD2,TRBJ2-1,CASSPGTSGNIGQFF,TGTGCCAGCAGCCCGGGGACTAGCGGTAACATTGGGCAGTTCTTC
few,TRBV18,NA,TRBJ1-5,CASSQGNNQPQHF,TGTGCCAGTTCCCAGGGGAACAATCAGCCCCAGCATTTT
NA,TRBV5-1,NA,TRBJ1-1,CASSADTMNTEAFF,TGCGCCAGCAGCGCGGACACCATGAACACTGAAGCTTTCTTT
once,TRBV3-1/TRBV3-2,NA,TRBJ2-3,CASSQVTPGLLSSDTQYF,TGTGCCAGCAGCCAAGTTACGCCGGGACTCCTGTCGTCAGATACGCAGTATTTT
NA,TRBV30,TRBD1,TRBJ1-1,CAWSTGQGGTEAFF,TGTGCCTGGAGTACGGGACAGGGGGGCACTGAAGCTTTCTTT
once,TRBV18,TRBD2,TRBJ2-3,CASSPGVAGATTDTQYF,TGTGCCAGCTCCCCTGGGGTAGCGGGAGCAACCACAGATACGCAGTATTTT
NA,TRBV3-1/TRBV3-2,TRBD2,TRBJ2-5,CASSQAPSGLAGGGQETQYF,TGTGCCAGCAGCCAAGCTCCTTCCGGACTAGCGGGGGGAGGGCAAGAGACCCAGTACTTC
NA,TRBV6-5,TRBD1,TRBJ1-2,CASSYSGQVYGYTF,TGTGCCAGCAGTTACTCAGGACAGGTCTATGGCTACACCTTC
NA,TRBV24-1,TRBD1,TRBJ1-2,CATSGGPGQGIAYGYTF,TGTGCCACCAGTGGGGGTCCGGGACAGGGGATTGCCTATGGCTACACCTTC
NA,TRBV4-2,NA,TRBJ2-7,CASSQDPGALRWQYF,TGTGCCAGCAGCCAAGATCCTGGGGCTTTGCGTTGGCAGTACTTC
NA,TRBV9,TRBD1,TRBJ2-1,CASSVFSGTGDNEQFF,TGTGCCAGCAGCGTTTTTTCCGGGACAGGGGACAATGAGCAGTTCTTC
NA,TRBV7-9,NA,TRBJ1-1,CASSFQSETEAFF,TGTGCCAGCAGCTTCCAATCAGAGACTGAAGCTTTCTTT
NA,TRBV3-1/TRBV3-2,TRBD2,TRBJ2-1,CASSQDKGGGWLNEQFF,TGTGCCAGCAGCCAAGATAAGGGCGGGGGATGGTTAAATGAGCAGTTCTTC
few,TRBV29-1,NA,TRBJ2-1,CSGNHWNHNEQFF,TGCAGCGGGAATCACTGGAACCACAATGAGCAGTTCTTC
NA,TRBV6-2/TRBV6-3,NA,TRBJ2-4,CASSHGGIQYF,TGTGCCAGCAGTCACGGGGGAATTCAGTACTTC
NA,TRBV9,NA,TRBJ2-2,CASSRDTGELFF,TGTGCCAGCAGCAGGGACACCGGGGAGCTGTTTTTT
NA,TRBV6-6,NA,TRBJ2-4,CASSPPTVVAKNIQYF,TGTGCCAGCAGTCCCCCCACGGTGGTAGCCAAAAACATTCAGTACTTC
NA,TRBV12-3/TRBV12-4,NA,TRBJ1-5,CASSLYRQPQHF,TGTGCCAGCAGTTTATATCGTCAGCCCCAGCATTTT
NA,TRBV5-6,NA,TRBJ2-7,CASSLVGSYEQYF,TGTGCCAGCAGCTTAGTTGGTTCCTACGAGCAGTACTTC
NA,TRBV2,NA,TRBJ2-6,CASSELAFGANVLTF,TGTGCCAGCAGTGAATTGGCTTTTGGGGCCAACGTCCTGACTTTC
NA,TRBV19,NA,TRBJ2-3,CASSILWDRTDTQYF,TGTGCCAGTAGTATCTTATGGGACCGCACAGATACGCAGTATTTT
NA,TRBV7-2,NA,TRBJ2-7,CASSPRLRGYEQYF,TGTGCCAGCAGCCCTCGGCTTCGGGGCTACGAGCAGTACTTC
NA,TRBV7-9,NA,TRBJ2-3,CASSLEGPPSTDTQYF,TGTGCCAGCAGCTTAGAGGGTCCCCCTAGCACAGATACGCAGTATTTT
NA,TRBV6-6,NA,TRBJ2-5,CASSQALETQYF,TGTGCCAGCAGCCAGGCGCTCGAGACCCAGTACTTC
few,TRBV6-6,NA,TRBJ1-6,CASRGTESSYNSPLHF,TGTGCCAGCAGGGGGACGGAGAGCTCCTATAATTCACCCCTCCACTTT
NA,TRBV10-3,TRBD2,TRBJ2-1,CAISESPTLTSGGGEQFF,TGTGCCATCAGTGAGTCTCCCACGCTGACTAGCGGGGGGGGTGAGCAGTTCTTC
NA,TRBV4-2,NA,TRBJ2-7,CASSQDWAADAYEQYF,TGTGCCAGCAGCCAAGATTGGGCAGCGGACGCCTACGAGCAGTACTTC
NA,TRBV12-3/TRBV12-4,TRBD2,TRBJ2-3,CASQRDSTDTQYF,TGTGCCAGCCAGCGGGATAGCACAGATACGCAGTATTTT